The 27 T cell receptor beta chains presented below share a single source sample, sequenced in a study of CD8+ T cells in alopecia areata. Sample treatment: oral pan-JAK inhibitor, 5-10 mg twice daily. In each case, RNA was isolated and then reverse transcribed into cDNA as the sequencing template. Sequencing used immunoSEQ multiplex PCR; TCRdb keeps in-frame clones, though not all of them. This table has about 210,000 clones, more than 60% appearing once. The material sequenced was CD4+ T cells sorted from blood, taken between weeks 44 and 45, from a patient treated with tofacitinib. The source is a human donor with alopecia areata.

Only one count was recorded for this clone. The V call is TRBV25-1, the J call TRBJ1-1; unclear D gene. This CDR3 is built from 13 residues. Germline CDR1 MGHDK, CDR2 SYGVNS. With 7 bases removed from V and 4 bases from J, the gap between germline ends came to 13 bases. The CDR3 here is CASKYSGGTEAFF. Written as DNA, the CDR3 is TGTGCCAGCAAGTATTCGGGCGGCACTGAAGCTTTCTTT.

CDR3 nucleotide sequence: TGCGCCAGCAGCCAAGACCCAGTCTCGAACACTGAAGCTTTCTTT. Translated: CASSQDPVSNTEAFF. The J gene is TRBJ1-1, the V gene TRBV4-3; no firm D call. The length of the CDR3 is 15 residues. V shed 0 bases and J shed 1 base, with 9 bases lying between them. Germline loops: CDR1 LGHNA, CDR2 YSLEER.

In its sample, this clone was seen a few times. The chain is built from TRBV9 and TRBJ2-3, with D unresolved. This CDR3 comprises 15 residues. Germline V gene data show CDR1 as SGDLS and CDR2 as YYNGEE. V dropped 4 bases and J dropped 7 bases, with 19 bases sitting between them. CDR3 amino acids: CASSPRGVEINTQYF. CDR3 nucleotides: TGTGCCAGCAGCCCGAGAGGTGTTGAGATTAATACGCAGTATTTT.

This clone appeared a few times. The V and J genes are TRBV4-3 and TRBJ2-3; 8 bases agree with TRBD1. V was pared by 1 base and J by 4 bases, with 7 bases of the junction left unmatched. The CDR3 spans 16 residues. CDR1 is LGHNA, CDR2 YSLEER, per germline. CDR3 in DNA: TGCGCCAGCAGCCAAGGAGGCAGGGGGCACGCAGATACGCAGTATTTT. It is translated as CASSQGGRGHADTQYF.

The chain carries TRBV10-2 and TRBJ2-5; D is perhaps TRBD2 (7 bases). This CDR3 is 14 amino acids long. V was trimmed by 5 bases and J by 1 base, leaving 11 bases between them. Germline CDR1 reads WSHSY; CDR2 reads SAAADI. The CDR3 sequence: CASSPGGSQETQYF. The CDR3 DNA is TGCGCCAGCAGTCCGGGGGGCAGCCAAGAGACCCAGTACTTC.

J is TRBJ1-2 and V is TRBV30; D gene unclear. Trimming left V 4 bases short and J 4 bases short, with 16 bases between. This CDR3 region has 14 residues. Germline loops: CDR1 GTSNPN, CDR2 SVGIG (reference sequence). The CDR3 here is CAWIREDRSYGYTF. The CDR3 DNA follows: TGTGCCTGGATTCGAGAGGACCGGAGCTATGGCTACACCTTC. The whole variable domain, remainder taken from reference TRBV30 and TRBJ1-2, is SQTIHQWPATLVQPVGSPLSLECTVEGTSNPNLYWYRQAAGRGLQLLFYSVGIGQISSEVPQNLSASRPQDRQFILSSKKLLLSDSGFYLCAWIREDRSYGYTFGSGTRLTVV.

The CDR3 DNA reads TGCGCCAGCAGCTTGGCTCTAGCGGGGGTCAATGAGCAGTTCTTC. This codes for CASSLALAGVNEQFF. The rearrangement uses TRBV5-1 and TRBJ2-1; 10 positions match TRBD2. V dropped 0 bases and J dropped 6; count of bases not matched to a gene: 3. CDR1 is SGHRS and CDR2 is YFSETQ in the germline V gene. The CDR3 runs 15 residues. Full variable domain (remainder filled in from reference TRBV5-1 and TRBJ2-1): KAGVTQTPRYLIKTRGQQVTLSCSPISGHRSVSWYQQTPGQGLQFLFEYFSETQRNKGNFPGRFSGRQFSNSRSEMNVSTLELGDSALYLCASSLALAGVNEQFFGPGTRLTVL.

This clone is labeled as medium-sized (0.01 to 0.1%). V and J are TRBV6-6 and TRBJ2-7; D perhaps matches TRBD2 (6 bases). CDR3 length: 14 amino acids. Germline V lookup: CDR1 MNHNY, CDR2 SVGAGI (reference sequence). The V end was cut by 7 bases, the J end by 0 bases, with 13 bases between. This chain's CDR3 is CASNTAGSSYEQYF. Here the CDR3 DNA reads TGTGCCAGCAACACGGCGGGGAGCTCCTACGAGCAGTACTTC.

In DNA form, the CDR3 reads TGTGCCAGCAGTCCCTCCGGGACCCCTGAGCAGTTCTTC. This gives the protein CASSPSGTPEQFF. V is TRBV27 and J is TRBJ2-1, with D perhaps TRBD1 or TRBD2 (5 bases each). V was trimmed by 5 bases and J by 9 bases, leaving 14 bases between them. CDR3 length: 13 residues. Germline loops: CDR1 MNHEY, CDR2 SMNVEV (reference sequence).

This chain joins TRBV30 and TRBJ1-5; D gene unclear. Germline CDR1 GTSNPN, CDR2 SVGIG (reference sequence). Trimming pared 3 bases from V and 0 bases from J, leaving 6 bases between. The CDR3 has 13 residues. The CDR3, as DNA: TGTGCCTGGAGGGTGGATAGCAATCAGCCCCAGCATTTT. This translates into CAWRVDSNQPQHF.

The rearrangement joins TRBV27 to TRBJ1-5, with 7 bases aligning to TRBD1. Unmatched junction bases numbered 7, after V lost 5 bases and J lost 6 bases. Germline V gives CDR1 MNHEY, CDR2 SMNVEV (reference sequence). This CDR3 comprises 14 residues. CDR3 amino acids: CASSLQGPAQPQHF. The CDR3 DNA reads as TGTGCCAGCAGTCTACAGGGGCCAGCTCAGCCCCAGCATTTT.

The gene calls are TRBV7-2 and TRBJ2-5; D gene unclear. The ends were cut back, 1 base at V and 5 bases at J, with 11 bases in the middle. The CDR3 loop spans 14 amino acids. CDR1 is SGHTA and CDR2 is FQGNSA in the germline V gene. The CDR3 here is CASSLVIAGETQYF. The CDR3 nucleotides read TGTGCCAGCAGCTTAGTGATAGCCGGCGAGACCCAGTACTTC. The entire variable domain, with the rest obtained from reference TRBV7-2 and TRBJ2-5, is as follows: GAGVSQSPSNKVTEKGKDVELRCDPISGHTALYWYRQSLGQGLEFLIYFQGNSAPDKSGLPSDRFSAERTGGSVSTLTIQRTQQEDSAVYLCASSLVIAGETQYFGPGTRLLVL.

This rearrangement joins TRBV7-2 to TRBJ1-2; no clear D gene. Trimming left V 4 bases short and J 0 bases short, with 15 bases between. The CDR3 covers 16 residues. Per the germline V gene, CDR1 is SGHTA and CDR2 is FQGNSA. The CDR3 DNA reads TGTGCCAGCAGCTCCCAGATGGTGGCAGCTAACTATGGCTACACCTTC. It codes for CASSSQMVAANYGYTF.

The chain employs TRBV5-1 and TRBJ1-4; 10 nucleotides match TRBD1. The length of the CDR3 is 15 residues. The V segment lost 1 base and the J segment 8 bases; nucleotides outside the gene matches: 5. Germline CDR1 and CDR2: SGHRS and YFSETQ. In DNA, the CDR3 is TGCGCCAGCAGCTTGAGACAGGGGGCGGAGGAAAAACTGTTTTTT. It encodes CASSLRQGAEEKLFF.

This clone was recorded many times. The chain uses TRBV7-2 and TRBJ2-5; D uncertain. Germline assignment: CDR1 SGHTA and CDR2 FQGNSA. Trimming removed 0 bases from V and 5 bases from J, with 10 bases in between. The CDR3 has 14 residues. The CDR3 coding sequence is TGTGCCAGCAGCTTAGCAGGTGGAATGGAGACCCAGTACTTC. Its translation is CASSLAGGMETQYF.

The genes are TRBV4-3 and TRBJ1-1; TRBD1 agrees at 10 bases. The CDR3 has 16 residues. Germline V gene sequence: CDR1 LGHNA, CDR2 YSLEER. The junction had 8 bases not matched to a gene; V was cut back by 0 bases and J by 7 bases. The CDR3 here is CASSQDAPGQGFEAFF. CDR3 sequence (DNA): TGCGCCAGCAGCCAAGACGCACCGGGACAGGGGTTTGAAGCTTTCTTT.

The genes are TRBV27 and TRBJ1-2, with D uncertain. The CDR3 is 13 amino acids. CDR1 and CDR2 from the germline V gene are MNHEY and SMNVEV (reference sequence). Trimming stripped 1 base from V and 2 bases from J, with 5 bases between. The CDR3: CASSLLGNYGYTF. The CDR3 DNA sequence: TGTGCCAGCAGTTTATTGGGAAACTATGGCTACACCTTC.

Remarks on this clone: Germline and junction disagree at one end, which may indicate a read error. This sequence joins TRBV2 and TRBJ2-1, with D possibly matching TRBD2 (6 bases). This CDR3 has 14 amino acids. Germline-derived CDR1 and CDR2 are SNHLY and FYNNEI. The CDR3 nucleotides read TGTGCCAGAAGTGGCCGGGGGTTGGGGAATGAGCAGTTCTTC. It is translated as CARSGRGLGNEQFF.

This rearrangement joins TRBV5-1 to TRBJ2-2, with D unclear. Trimming stripped 6 bases from V and 6 bases from J, with 15 bases between. Germline CDR1 and CDR2: SGHRS and YFSETQ. The CDR3 sequence is 14 residues long. The chain's CDR3 is CASTRAAAAGELFF. The CDR3 region has the DNA TGCGCCAGCACCCGGGCTGCGGCGGCCGGGGAGCTGTTTTTT.

The chain combines TRBV7-9 with TRBJ1-1, with D unclear. Germline-derived CDR1 and CDR2 are SEHNR and FQNEAQ (reference sequence). CDR3 length equals 12 residues. The V end was cut by 3 bases, the J end by 1 base, with 3 bases between. The CDR3: CASSFRNTEAFF. DNA of the CDR3: TGTGCCAGCAGCTTTCGGAACACTGAAGCTTTCTTT.

About this clone itself: The germline gene is not matched at one end of the junction; a read error may be the cause. CDR3 coding DNA: TGTGCCTGGAGTGGGTCGGGACAGGATTCCCTTTTT. This gives the protein CAWSGSGQDSLF. V is TRBV30 and J is TRBJ1-1; 8 bases map to TRBD1. The CDR3 spans 12 residues. In germline, CDR1 is GTSNPN, CDR2 SVGIG (reference sequence). The complete variable domain, with remaining parts taken from reference TRBV30 and TRBJ1-1, reads SQTIHQWPATLVQPVGSPLSLECTVEGTSNPNLYWYRQAAGRGLQLLFYSVGIGQISSEVPQNLSASRPQDRQFILSSKKLLLSDSGFYLCAWSGSGQDSLFGQGTRLTVV.

This chain links TRBV6-5 with TRBJ2-6, with 7 bases fitting TRBD1. V dropped 6 bases and J dropped 4; count of bases not matched to a gene: 6. Germline assignment: CDR1 MNHEY and CDR2 SVGAGI. The CDR3 length is 15 residues. The CDR3 nucleotides are TGTGCCAGCAGCCCCGACAGGGTAGGGGCCAACGTCCTGACTTTC. This encodes CASSPDRVGANVLTF.

The chain has TRBV30 and TRBJ1-4, with 8 nucleotides matching TRBD1. After removal of 2 bases from V and 7 bases from J, the junction contained 9 bases not matched to a gene. The germline gives CDR1 GTSNPN, CDR2 SVGIG (reference sequence). CDR3 length: 15 residues. In DNA form, the CDR3 reads TGTGCCTGGAGTACAGGACAGGGTGTAGGTGAAAAACTGTTTTTT. Amino acids: CAWSTGQGVGEKLFF.

V and J are TRBV7-2 and TRBJ2-2; 13 positions agree with TRBD2. The CDR3 extends over 16 amino acids. V shed 5 bases, J shed 6 bases, and the junction held 6 bases outside the gene matches. Germline assignment: CDR1 SGHTA and CDR2 FQGNSA. The CDR3, as DNA: TGTGCCAGCAGCCGGACTAGCGGGGGATTATCCGGGGAGCTGTTTTTT. Residues: CASSRTSGGLSGELFF.

The rearrangement links TRBV29-1 to TRBJ1-1; no definite D call. The CDR3 covers 10 residues. V was clipped by 4 bases and J by 5 bases, with 5 bases between them. Per germline, CDR1 SQVTM and CDR2 ANQGSEA. The CDR3 sequence: CSVGRTEAFF. The DNA of the CDR3 is TGCAGCGTTGGGCGGACTGAAGCTTTCTTT.

The genes are TRBV29-1 and TRBJ1-1; D is uncertain. The ends were cut back, 7 bases at V and 0 bases at J, with 6 bases in the middle. The germline V gene has CDR1 SQVTM and CDR2 ANQGSEA. The CDR3 length is 11 residues. The CDR3 sequence is CSAQMNTEAFF. DNA of the CDR3: TGCAGCGCCCAAATGAACACTGAAGCTTTCTTT.

The rearrangement joins TRBV7-2 to TRBJ2-3, with D possibly being TRBD2 (5 bases). CDR3 length: 15 residues. Deletions cut 1 base from V and 4 bases from J, with 12 bases between. From germline, CDR1 is SGHTA and CDR2 FQGNSA. Here the CDR3 reads CASSLGVGDADTQYF. CDR3 nucleotides: TGTGCCAGCAGCTTAGGGGTCGGGGATGCAGATACGCAGTATTTT.